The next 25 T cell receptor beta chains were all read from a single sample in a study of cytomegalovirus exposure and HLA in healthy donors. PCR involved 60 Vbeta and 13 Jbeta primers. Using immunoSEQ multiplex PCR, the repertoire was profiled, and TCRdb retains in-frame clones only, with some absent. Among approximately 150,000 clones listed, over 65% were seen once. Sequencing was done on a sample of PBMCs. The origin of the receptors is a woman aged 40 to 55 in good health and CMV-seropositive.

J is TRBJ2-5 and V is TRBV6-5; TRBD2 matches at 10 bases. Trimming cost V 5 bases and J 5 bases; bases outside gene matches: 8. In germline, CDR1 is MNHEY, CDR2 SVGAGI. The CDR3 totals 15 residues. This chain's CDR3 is CASSTTAGGSETQYF. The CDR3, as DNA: TGTGCCAGCAGTACGACAGCGGGGGGGTCGGAGACCCAGTACTTC.

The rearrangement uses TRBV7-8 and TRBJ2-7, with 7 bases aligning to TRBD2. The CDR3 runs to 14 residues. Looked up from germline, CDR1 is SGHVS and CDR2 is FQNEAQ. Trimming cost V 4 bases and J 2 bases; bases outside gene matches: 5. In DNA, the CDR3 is TGTGCCAGCAGCTCATGGGGGGGGGCCTACGAGCAGTACTTC. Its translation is CASSSWGGAYEQYF.

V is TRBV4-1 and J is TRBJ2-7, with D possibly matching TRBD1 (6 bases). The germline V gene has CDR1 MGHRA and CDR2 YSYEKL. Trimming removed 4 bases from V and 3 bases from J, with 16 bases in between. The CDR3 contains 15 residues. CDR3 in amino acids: CASSPTGRSDYEQYF. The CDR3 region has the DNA TGCGCCAGCAGCCCAACAGGGCGATCTGACTACGAGCAGTACTTC.

The CDR3 region is CASSLGLAGARYNEQFF. The CDR3 DNA reads as TGTGCCAGCAGCTTAGGACTAGCGGGAGCCCGATACAATGAGCAGTTCTTC. The chain has TRBV7-6 and TRBJ2-1; 12 bases line up with TRBD2. The CDR3 length is 17 residues. Germline lookup yields CDR1 SGHVS and CDR2 FNYEAQ. Trimming cost V 1 base and J 4 bases; bases outside gene matches: 5.

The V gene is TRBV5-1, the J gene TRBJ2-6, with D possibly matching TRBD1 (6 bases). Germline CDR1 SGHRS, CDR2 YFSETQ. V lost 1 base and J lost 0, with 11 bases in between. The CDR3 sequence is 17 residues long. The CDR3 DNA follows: TGCGCCAGCAGCTTGTTACAGGGAAACTCTGGGGCCAACGTCCTGACTTTC. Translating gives CASSLLQGNSGANVLTF.

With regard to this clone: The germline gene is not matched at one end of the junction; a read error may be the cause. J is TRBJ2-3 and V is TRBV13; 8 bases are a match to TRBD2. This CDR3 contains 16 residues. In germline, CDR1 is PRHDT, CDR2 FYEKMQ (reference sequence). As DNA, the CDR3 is TGTGCCAGCAGCGTAGGGGAGCGGGGGTACACAGATACGCAGTATTTT. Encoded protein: CASSVGERGYTDTQYF.

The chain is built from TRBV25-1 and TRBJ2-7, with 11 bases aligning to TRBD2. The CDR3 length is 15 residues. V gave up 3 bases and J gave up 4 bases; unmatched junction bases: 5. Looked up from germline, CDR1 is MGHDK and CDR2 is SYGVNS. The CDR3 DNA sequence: TGTGCCAGCAGTGAGCCGGGACTAGCGGTTTACGAGCAGTACTTC. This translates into CASSEPGLAVYEQYF.

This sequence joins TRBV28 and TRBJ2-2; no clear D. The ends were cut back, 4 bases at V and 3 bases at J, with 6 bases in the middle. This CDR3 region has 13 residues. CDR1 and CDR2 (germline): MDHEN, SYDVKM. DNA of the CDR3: TGTGCCAGCAGTTCTCCTTACACCGGGGAGCTGTTTTTT. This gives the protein CASSSPYTGELFF.

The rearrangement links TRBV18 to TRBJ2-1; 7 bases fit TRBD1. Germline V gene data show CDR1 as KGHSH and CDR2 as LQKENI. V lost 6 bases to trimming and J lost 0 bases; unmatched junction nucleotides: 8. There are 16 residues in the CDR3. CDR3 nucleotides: TGTGCCAGCTCTTACGGACAGGTGAGCTCCTACAATGAGCAGTTCTTC. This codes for CASSYGQVSSYNEQFF. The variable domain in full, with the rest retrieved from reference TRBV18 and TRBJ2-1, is NAGVMQNPRHLVRRRGQEARLRCSPMKGHSHVYWYRQLPEEGLKFMVYLQKENIIDESGMPKERFSAEFPKEGPSILRIQQVVRGDSAAYFCASSYGQVSSYNEQFFGPGTRLTVL.

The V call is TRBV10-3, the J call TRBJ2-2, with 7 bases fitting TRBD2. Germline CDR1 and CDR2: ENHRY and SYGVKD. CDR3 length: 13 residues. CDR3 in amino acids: CAHSPGGPGELFF. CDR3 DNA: TGTGCTCACAGCCCGGGAGGCCCGGGGGAGCTGTTTTTT.

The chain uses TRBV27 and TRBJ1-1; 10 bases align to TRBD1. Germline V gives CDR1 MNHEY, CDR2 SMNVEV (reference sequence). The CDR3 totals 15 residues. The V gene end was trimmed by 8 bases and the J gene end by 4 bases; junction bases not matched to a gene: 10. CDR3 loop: CASWLTGGVRTEAFF. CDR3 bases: TGTGCCAGCTGGTTGACAGGGGGCGTCCGCACTGAAGCTTTCTTT.

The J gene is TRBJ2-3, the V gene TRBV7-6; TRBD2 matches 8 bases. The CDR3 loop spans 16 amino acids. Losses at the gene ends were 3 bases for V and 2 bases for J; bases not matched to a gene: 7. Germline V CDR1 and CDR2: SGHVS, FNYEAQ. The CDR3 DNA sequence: TGTGCCAGCAGCTTCCGGGGGGGCATTAACACAGATACGCAGTATTTT. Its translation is CASSFRGGINTDTQYF.

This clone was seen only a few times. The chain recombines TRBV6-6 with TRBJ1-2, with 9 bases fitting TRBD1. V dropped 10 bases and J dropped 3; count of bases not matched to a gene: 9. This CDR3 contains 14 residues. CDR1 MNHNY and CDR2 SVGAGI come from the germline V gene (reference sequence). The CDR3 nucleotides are TGTGCCATCCGTCAGGGACAGGGAGACTATGGCTACACCTTC. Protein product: CAIRQGQGDYGYTF.

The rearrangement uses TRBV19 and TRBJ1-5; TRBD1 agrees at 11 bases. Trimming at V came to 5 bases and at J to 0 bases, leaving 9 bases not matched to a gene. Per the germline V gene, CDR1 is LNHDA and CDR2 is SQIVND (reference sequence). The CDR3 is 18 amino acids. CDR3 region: CASSRSGTGGGSNQPQHF. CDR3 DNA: TGTGCCAGTAGTCGGAGTGGGACAGGGGGAGGTAGCAATCAGCCCCAGCATTTT.

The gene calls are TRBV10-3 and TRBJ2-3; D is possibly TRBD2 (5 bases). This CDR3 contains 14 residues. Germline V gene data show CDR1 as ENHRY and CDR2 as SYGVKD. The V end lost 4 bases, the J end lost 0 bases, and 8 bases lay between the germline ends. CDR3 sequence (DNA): TGTGCCATCAGTGGCGGGCCTAGCACAGATACGCAGTATTTT. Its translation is CAISGGPSTDTQYF.

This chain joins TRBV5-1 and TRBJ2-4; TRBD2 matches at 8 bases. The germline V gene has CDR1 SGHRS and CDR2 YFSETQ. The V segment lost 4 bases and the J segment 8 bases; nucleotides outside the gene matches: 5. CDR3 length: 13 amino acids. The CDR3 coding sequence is TGCGCCAGCAGCCCCCCCGGGGGGGACATTCAGTACTTC. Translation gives CASSPPGGDIQYF.

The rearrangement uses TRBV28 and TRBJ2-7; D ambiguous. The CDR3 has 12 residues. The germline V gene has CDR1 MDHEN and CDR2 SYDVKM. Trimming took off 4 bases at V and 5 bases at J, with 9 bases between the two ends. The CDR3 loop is CASSSTEDEQYF. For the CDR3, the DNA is TGTGCCAGCAGTTCCACCGAGGACGAGCAGTACTTC.

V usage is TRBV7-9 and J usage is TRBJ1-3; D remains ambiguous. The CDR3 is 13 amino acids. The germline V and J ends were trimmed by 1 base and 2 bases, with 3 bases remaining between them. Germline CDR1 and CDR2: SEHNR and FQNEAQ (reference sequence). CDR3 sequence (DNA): TGTGCCAGCAGCTTAGTAGCTGGAAACACCATATATTTT. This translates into CASSLVAGNTIYF.

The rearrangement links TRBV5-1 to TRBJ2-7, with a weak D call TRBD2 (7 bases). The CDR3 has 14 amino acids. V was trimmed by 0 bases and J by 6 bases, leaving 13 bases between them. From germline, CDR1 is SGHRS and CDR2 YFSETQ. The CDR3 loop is CASSLVVGGPEQYF. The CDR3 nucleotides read TGCGCCAGCAGCTTGGTCGTGGGGGGGCCCGAGCAGTACTTC.

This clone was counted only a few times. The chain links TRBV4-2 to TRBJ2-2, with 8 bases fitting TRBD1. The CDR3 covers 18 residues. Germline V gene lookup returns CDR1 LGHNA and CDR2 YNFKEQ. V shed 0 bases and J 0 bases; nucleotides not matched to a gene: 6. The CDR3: CASSQERQGPSNTGELFF. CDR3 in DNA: TGTGCCAGCAGCCAAGAGAGACAGGGGCCTTCGAACACCGGGGAGCTGTTTTTT.

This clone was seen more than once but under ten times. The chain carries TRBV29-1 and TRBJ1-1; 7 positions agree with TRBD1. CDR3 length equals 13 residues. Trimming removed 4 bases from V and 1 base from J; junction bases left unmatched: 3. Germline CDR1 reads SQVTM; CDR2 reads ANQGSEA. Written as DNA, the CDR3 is TGCAGCGTTGGGGGGACAGCGAACACTGAAGCTTTCTTT. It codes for CSVGGTANTEAFF.

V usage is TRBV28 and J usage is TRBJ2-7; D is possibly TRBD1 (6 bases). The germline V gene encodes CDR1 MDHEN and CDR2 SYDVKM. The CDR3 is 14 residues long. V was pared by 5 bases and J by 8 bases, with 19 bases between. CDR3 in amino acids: CASSPSPGQTKQYF. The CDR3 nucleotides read TGTGCCAGCAGTCCTTCCCCCGGACAGACCAAGCAGTACTTC.

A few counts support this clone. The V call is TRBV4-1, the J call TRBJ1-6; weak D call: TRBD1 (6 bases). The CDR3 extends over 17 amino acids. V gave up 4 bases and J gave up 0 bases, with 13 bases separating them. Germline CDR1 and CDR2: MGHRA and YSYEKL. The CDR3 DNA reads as TGCGCCAGCAGCCTGGGGGGGGCCCACTCCTATAATTCACCCCTCCACTTT. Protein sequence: CASSLGGAHSYNSPLHF.

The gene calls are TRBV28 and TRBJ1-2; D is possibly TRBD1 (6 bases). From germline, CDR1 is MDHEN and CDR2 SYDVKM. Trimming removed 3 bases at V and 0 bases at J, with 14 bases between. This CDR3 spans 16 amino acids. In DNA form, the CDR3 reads TGTGCCAGCAGTTTGGGGGGGGCCGTATCTAACTATGGCTACACCTTC. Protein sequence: CASSLGGAVSNYGYTF.

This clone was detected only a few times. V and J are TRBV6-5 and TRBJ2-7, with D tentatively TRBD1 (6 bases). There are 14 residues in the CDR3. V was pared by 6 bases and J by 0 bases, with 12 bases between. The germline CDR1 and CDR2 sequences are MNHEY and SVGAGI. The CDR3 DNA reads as TGTGCCAGCAGGAGGACAGTAACCTCCTACGAGCAGTACTTC. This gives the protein CASRRTVTSYEQYF.